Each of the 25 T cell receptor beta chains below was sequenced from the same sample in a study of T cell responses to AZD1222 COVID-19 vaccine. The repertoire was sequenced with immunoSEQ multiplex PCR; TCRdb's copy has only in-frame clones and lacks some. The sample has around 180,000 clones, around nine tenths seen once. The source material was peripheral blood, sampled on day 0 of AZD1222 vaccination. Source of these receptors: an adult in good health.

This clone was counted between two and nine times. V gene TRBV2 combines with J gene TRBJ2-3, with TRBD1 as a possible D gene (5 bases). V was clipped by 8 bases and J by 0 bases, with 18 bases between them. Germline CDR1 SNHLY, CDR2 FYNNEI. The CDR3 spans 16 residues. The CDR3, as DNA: TGTGCCAGCCAGGGTCCCTTAACGAAAAGCACAGATACGCAGTATTTT. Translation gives CASQGPLTKSTDTQYF.

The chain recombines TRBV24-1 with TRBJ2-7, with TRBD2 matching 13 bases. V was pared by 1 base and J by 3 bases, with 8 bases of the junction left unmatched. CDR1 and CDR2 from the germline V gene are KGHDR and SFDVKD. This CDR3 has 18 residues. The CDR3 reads CATSDLLAGGPGYYEQYF. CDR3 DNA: TGTGCCACCAGTGATTTACTAGCGGGGGGGCCGGGGTACTACGAGCAGTACTTC.

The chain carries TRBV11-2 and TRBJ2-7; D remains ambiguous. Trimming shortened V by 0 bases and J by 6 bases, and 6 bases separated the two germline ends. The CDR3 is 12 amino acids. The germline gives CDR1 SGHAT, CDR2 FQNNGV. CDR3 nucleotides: TGTGCCAGCAGCTTAGAGCTGGGCGAGCAGTACTTC. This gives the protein CASSLELGEQYF.

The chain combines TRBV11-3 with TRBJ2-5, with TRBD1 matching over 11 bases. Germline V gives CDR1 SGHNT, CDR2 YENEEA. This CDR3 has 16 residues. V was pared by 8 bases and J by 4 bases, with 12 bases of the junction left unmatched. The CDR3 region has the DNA TGTGCCAGCGCCCCAGGGAGGGGACAGGGGGGAGAGACCCAGTACTTC. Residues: CASAPGRGQGGETQYF.

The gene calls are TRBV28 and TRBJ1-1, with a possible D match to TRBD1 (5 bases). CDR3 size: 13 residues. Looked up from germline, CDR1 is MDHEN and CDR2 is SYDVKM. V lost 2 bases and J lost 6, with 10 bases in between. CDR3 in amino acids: CASSLQGGAEAFF. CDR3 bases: TGTGCCAGCAGTTTACAGGGAGGGGCTGAAGCTTTCTTT.

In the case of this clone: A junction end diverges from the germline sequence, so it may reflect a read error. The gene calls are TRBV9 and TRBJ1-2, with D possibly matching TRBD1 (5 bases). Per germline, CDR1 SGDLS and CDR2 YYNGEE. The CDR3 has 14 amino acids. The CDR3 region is CASSVAGGNFGYTF. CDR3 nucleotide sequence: TGTGCCAGCAGCGTAGCCGGGGGGAACTTTGGCTACACCTTC. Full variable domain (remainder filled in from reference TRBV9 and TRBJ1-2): DSGVTQTPKHLITATGQRVTLRCSPRSGDLSVYWYQQSLDQGLQFLIQYYNGEERAKGNILERFSAQQFPDLHSELNLSSLELGDSALYFCASSVAGGNFGYTFGSGTRLTVV.

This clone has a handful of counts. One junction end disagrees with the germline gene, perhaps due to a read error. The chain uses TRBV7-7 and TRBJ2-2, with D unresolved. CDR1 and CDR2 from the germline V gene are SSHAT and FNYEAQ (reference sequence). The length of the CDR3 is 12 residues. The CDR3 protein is CASSLDTGELFF. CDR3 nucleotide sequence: TGTGCTAGCAGCTTGGACACCGGGGAGCTGTTTTTT.

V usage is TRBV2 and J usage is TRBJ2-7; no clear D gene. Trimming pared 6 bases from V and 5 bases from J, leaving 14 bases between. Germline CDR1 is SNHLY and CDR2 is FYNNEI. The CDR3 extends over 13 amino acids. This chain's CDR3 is CASSALLPDEQYF. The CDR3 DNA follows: TGTGCCAGCAGCGCATTATTACCAGACGAGCAGTACTTC.

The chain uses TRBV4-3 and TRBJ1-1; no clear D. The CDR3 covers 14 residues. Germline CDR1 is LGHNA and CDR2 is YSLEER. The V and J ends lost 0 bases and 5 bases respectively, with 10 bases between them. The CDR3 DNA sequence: TGCGCCAGCAGCCAAGATCACCTGGGAACTGAAGCTTTCTTT. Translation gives CASSQDHLGTEAFF.

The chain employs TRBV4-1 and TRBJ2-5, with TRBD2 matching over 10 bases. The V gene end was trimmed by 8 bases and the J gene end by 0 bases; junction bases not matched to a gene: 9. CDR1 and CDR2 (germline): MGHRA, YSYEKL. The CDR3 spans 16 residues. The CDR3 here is CASRRRGLAYQETQYF. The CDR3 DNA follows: TGCGCCAGCCGCCGGCGGGGACTAGCGTACCAAGAGACCCAGTACTTC.

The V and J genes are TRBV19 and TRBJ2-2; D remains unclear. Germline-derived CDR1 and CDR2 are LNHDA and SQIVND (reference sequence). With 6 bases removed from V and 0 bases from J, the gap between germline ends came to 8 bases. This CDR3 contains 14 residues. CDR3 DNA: TGTGCCAGTAGGAGAGACACGAACACCGGGGAGCTGTTTTTT. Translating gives CASRRDTNTGELFF.

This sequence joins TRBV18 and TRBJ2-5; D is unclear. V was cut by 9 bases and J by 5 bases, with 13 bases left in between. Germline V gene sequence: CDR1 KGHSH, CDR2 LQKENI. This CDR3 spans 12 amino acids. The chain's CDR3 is CASRPEIETQYF. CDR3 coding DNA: TGTGCCAGTCGCCCCGAGATCGAGACCCAGTACTTC.

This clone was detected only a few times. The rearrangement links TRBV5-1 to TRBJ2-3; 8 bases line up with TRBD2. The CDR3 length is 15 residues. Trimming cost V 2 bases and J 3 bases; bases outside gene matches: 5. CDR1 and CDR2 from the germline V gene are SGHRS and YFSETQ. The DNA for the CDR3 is TGCGCCAGCAGCTTCGGACTAGCAGAAACAGATACGCAGTATTTT. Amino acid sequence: CASSFGLAETDTQYF.

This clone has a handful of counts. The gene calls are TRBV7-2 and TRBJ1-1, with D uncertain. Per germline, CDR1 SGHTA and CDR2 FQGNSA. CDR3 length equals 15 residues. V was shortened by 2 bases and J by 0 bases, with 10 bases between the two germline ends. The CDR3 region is CASSLILGLNTEAFF. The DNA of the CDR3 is TGTGCCAGCAGCTTAATCTTAGGGCTGAACACTGAAGCTTTCTTT. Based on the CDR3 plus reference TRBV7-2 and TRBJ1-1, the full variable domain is GAGVSQSPSNKVTEKGKDVELRCDPISGHTALYWYRQSLGQGLEFLIYFQGNSAPDKSGLPSDRFSAERTGGSVSTLTIQRTQQEDSAVYLCASSLILGLNTEAFFGQGTRLTVV.

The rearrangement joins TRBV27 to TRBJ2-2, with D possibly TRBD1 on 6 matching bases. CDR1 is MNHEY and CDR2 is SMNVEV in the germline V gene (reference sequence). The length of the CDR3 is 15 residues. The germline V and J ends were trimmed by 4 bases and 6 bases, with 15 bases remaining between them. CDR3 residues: CASSWTEAGPGELFF. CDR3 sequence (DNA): TGTGCCAGCAGTTGGACAGAGGCTGGACCCGGGGAGCTGTTTTTT.

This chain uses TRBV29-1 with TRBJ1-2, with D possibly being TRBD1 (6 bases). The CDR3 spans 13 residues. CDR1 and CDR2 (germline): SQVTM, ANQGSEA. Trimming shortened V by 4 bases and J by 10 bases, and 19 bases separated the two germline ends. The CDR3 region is CSVGGRGHVDYTF. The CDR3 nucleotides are TGCAGCGTTGGAGGCAGGGGACACGTCGACTACACCTTC.

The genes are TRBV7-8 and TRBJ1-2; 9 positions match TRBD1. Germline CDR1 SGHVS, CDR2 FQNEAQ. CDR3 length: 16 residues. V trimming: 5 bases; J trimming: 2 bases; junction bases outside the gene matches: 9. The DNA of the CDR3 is TGTGCCAGCAGCCGAGAGGGGACAGGGCACAACTATGGCTACACCTTC. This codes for CASSREGTGHNYGYTF. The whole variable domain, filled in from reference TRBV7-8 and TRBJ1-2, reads GAGVSQSPRYKVAKRGQDVALRCDPISGHVSLFWYQQALGQGPEFLTYFQNEAQLDKSGLPSDRFFAERPEGSVSTLKIQRTQQEDSAVYLCASSREGTGHNYGYTFGSGTRLTVV.

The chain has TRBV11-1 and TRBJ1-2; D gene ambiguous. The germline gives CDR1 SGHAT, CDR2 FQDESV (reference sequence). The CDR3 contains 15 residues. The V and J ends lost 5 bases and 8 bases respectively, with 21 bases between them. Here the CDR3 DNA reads TGTGCCAGCAGCCCTAGGGCGGAGGCCCGGACGGGCTACACCTTC. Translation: CASSPRAEARTGYTF.

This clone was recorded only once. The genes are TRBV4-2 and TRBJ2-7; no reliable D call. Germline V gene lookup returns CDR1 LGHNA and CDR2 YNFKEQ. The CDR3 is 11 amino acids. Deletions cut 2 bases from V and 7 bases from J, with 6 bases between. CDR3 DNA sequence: TGTGCCAGCAGCCAATTTCGGGAGCAGTACTTC. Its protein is CASSQFREQYF.

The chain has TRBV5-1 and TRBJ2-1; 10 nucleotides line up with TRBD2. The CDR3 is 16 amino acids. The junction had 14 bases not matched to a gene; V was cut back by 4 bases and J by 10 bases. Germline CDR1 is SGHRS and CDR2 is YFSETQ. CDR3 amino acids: CASSDLAGVIVREQFF. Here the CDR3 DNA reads TGCGCCAGCAGCGATCTAGCGGGAGTAATAGTCCGCGAGCAGTTCTTC. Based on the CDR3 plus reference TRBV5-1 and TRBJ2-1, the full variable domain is KAGVTQTPRYLIKTRGQQVTLSCSPISGHRSVSWYQQTPGQGLQFLFEYFSETQRNKGNFPGRFSGRQFSNSRSEMNVSTLELGDSALYLCASSDLAGVIVREQFFGPGTRLTVL.

In nucleotides, the CDR3 is TGTGCCAGCAGCCAAGAGAGCAATCAGCCCCAGCATTTT. Translating gives CASSQESNQPQHF. The chain employs TRBV3-1 (or the pseudogene TRBV3-2) and TRBJ1-5; D is uncertain. Germline CDR1 and CDR2: LGHDT and YNNKEL (reference sequence). CDR3 length: 13 amino acids. The V gene lost 0 bases and the J gene lost 1 base, with 1 base spanning the gap.

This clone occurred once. The CDR3 DNA is TGTGCCAGCAGCTTGGGGTCCCTTGAAGCTTTCTTT. This codes for CASSLGSLEAFF. The chain uses TRBV7-9 and TRBJ1-1; D remains unclear. This CDR3 is built from 12 residues. V lost 3 bases and J 7 bases, leaving 9 bases between the germline ends. The V gene's germline CDR1 is SEHNR and CDR2 FQNEAQ (reference sequence).

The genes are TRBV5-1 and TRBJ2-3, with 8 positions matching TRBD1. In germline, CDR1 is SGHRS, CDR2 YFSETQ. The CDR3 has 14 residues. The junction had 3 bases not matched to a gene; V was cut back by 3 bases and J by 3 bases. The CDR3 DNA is TGCGCCAGCAGCTACGACAGGGGAACAGATACGCAGTATTTT. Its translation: CASSYDRGTDTQYF.

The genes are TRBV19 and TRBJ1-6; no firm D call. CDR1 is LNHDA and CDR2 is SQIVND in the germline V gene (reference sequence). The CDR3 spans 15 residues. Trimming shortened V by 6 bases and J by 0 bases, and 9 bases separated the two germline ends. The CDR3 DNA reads TGTGCCAGTAGCCTCAGTAGCTCCTATAATTCACCCCTCCACTTT. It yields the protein CASSLSSSYNSPLHF. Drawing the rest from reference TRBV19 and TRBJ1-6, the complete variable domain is DGGITQSPKYLFRKEGQNVTLSCEQNLNHDAMYWYRQDPGQGLRLIYYSQIVNDFQKGDIAEGYSVSREKKESFPLTVTSAQKNPTAFYLCASSLSSSYNSPLHFGNGTRLTVT.

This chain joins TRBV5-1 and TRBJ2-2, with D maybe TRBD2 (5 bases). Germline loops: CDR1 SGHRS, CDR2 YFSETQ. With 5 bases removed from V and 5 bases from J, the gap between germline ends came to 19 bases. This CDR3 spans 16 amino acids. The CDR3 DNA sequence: TGCGCCAGCAGGCCTCTGGTGACGCCGGGGACCGGGGAGCTGTTTTTT. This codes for CASRPLVTPGTGELFF.